This T cell receptor beta chain comes out of a study of T cells in Graves' hyperthyroidism and ophthalmopathy. Study outcomes and limitations: Model-based prediction identified ophthalmopathy a median 6.5 months prior to its onset. A model built on 13 V-J features separated ophthalmopathy from stable hyperthyroidism.

The CDR3 regions of TCR beta were amplified from RNA transcripts. First-round RT-PCR with HTBI primers amplified the TCR CDR3 region. A single record per CDR3 protein comes from TCRdb applying MiXCR to the multiplex PCR reads. The table records about 620,000 distinct CDR3 sequences, about a sixth of them present only once. Stable Graves' hyperthyroidism denoted no ophthalmopathy progression over 18 months. Looked up from germline, CDR1 is MNHNS and CDR2 is SASEGT. The CDR3 spans 14 residues. The V end was cut by 8 bases, the J end by 2 bases, with 12 bases between. This clonotype was seen only a few times. Its antigen remains unknown.

The specimen was blood. This rearrangement joins TRBV6-1 to TRBJ2-2; D remains ambiguous. This receptor was taken from a woman in her 30s with Graves' hyperthyroidism. The CDR3 reads CASFWEVNTGELFF. The CDR3 DNA reads as TGTGCCAGCTTCTGGGAAGTAAACACCGGGGAGCTGTTTTTT.